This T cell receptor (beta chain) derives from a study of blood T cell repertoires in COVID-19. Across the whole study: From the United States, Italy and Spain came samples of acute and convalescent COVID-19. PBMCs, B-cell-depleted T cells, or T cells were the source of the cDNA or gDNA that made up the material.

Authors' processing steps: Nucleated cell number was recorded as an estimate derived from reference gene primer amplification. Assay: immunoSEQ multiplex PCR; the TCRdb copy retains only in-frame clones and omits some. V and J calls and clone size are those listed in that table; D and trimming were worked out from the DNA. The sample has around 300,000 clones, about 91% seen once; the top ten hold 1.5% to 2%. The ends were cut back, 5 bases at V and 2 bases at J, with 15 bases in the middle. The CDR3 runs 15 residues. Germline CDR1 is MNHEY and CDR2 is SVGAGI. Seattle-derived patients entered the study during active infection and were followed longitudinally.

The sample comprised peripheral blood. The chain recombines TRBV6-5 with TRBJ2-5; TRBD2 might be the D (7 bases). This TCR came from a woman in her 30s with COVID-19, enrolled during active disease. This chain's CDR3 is CASSRGGAGQETQYF. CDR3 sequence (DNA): TGTGCCAGCAGTAGAGGGGGGGCGGGGCAAGAGACCCAGTACTTC.